Included here is one TCR beta chain sequence, with context. Germline V CDR1 and CDR2: SGHRS, YFSETQ. The junction had 6 bases not matched to a gene; V was cut back by 0 bases and J by 3 bases. The CDR3 extends over 15 amino acids. This entry is derived from a study of T-cell memory formation after mild COVID-19. MiXCR, run by TCRdb on the 5' RACE reads, gives a single entry per CDR3 protein. This table holds around 440,000 distinct CDR3 sequences, roughly 20% found once. Material for sequencing was PBMCs or a T cell subset sorted from them (not recorded which). The chain recombines TRBV5-1 with TRBJ2-7; 7 positions agree with TRBD2. The clonotype originates from an adult woman who had mild COVID-19 (a few samples of this study predate the infection). Cell type and time point are not known. CDR3 coding DNA: TGCGCCAGCAGCTTGGCTTCAGCGGGAAACTACGAGCAGTACTTC. Translated: CASSLASAGNYEQYF.